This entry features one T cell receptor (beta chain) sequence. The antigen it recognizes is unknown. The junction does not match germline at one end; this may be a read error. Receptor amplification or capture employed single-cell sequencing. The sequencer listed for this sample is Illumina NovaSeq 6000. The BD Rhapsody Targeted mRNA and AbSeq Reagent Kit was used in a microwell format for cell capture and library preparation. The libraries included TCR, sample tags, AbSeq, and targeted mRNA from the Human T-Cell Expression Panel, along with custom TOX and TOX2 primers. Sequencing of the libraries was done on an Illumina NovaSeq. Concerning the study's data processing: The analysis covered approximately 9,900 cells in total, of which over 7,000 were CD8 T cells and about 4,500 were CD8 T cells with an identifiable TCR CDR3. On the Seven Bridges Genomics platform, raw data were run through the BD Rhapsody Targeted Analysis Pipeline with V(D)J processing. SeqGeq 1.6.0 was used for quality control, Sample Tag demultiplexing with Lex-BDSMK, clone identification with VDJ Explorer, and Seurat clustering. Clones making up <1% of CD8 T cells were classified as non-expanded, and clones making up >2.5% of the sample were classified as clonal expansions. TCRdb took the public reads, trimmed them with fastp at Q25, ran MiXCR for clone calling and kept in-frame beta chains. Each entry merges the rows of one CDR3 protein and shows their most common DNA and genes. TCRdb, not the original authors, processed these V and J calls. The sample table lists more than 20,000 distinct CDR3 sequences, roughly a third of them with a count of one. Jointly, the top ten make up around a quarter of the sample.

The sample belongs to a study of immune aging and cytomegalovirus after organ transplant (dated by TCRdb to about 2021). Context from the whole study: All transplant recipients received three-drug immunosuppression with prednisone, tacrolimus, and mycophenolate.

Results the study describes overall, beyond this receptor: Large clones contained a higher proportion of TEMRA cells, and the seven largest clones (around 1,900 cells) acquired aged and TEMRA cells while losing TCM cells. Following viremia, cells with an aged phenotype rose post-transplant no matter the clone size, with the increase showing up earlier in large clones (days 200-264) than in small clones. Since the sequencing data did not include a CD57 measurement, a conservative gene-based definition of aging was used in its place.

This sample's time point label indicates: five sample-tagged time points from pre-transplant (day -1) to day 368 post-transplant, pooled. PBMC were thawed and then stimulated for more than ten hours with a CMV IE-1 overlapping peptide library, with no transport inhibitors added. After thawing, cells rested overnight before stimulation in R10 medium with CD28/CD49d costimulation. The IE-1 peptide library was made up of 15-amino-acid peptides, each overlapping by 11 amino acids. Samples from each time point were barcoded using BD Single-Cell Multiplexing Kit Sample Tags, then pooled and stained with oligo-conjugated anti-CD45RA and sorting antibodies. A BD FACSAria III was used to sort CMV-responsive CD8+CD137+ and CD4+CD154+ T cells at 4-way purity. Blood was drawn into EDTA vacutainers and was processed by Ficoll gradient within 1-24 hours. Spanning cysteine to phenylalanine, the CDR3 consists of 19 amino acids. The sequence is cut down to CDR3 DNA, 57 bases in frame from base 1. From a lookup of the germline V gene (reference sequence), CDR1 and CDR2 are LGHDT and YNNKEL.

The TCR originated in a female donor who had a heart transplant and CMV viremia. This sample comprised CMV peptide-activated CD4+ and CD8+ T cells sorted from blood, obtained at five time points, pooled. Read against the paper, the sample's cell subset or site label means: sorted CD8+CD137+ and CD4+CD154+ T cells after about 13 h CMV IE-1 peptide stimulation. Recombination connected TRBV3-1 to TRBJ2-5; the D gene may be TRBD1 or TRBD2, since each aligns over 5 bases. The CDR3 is CAGSQDWGYPWSGKETQYF. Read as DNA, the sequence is TGTGCCGGCAGCCAAGATTGGGGGTATCCATGGAGTGGAAAGGAGACCCAGTACTTC.